This section outlines one TCR beta chain sequence together with its context. Its antigen remains undetermined. Base qualities are not at hand, and no much larger clone is one base apart. V is cut back by 6 bases and J by 8 bases, with 15 bases in the junction unmatched. From its cysteine to its phenylalanine, the CDR3 spans 16 amino acids. Only the CDR3 DNA stays, 48 bases, in frame from base 1. CDR1 and CDR2 (SNHLY, FYNNEI) derive from the germline V gene. The source of the sample is a study of T cell changes during pregnancy in multiple sclerosis (dated 2019 in TCRdb). In the study overall: In women with multiple sclerosis, the researchers looked at how the T cell repertoire shifted as pregnancy progressed.

Library preparation employed the immunoSEQ multiplex PCR assay. This immuneACCESS table, as held by TCRdb, lists in-frame sequences with V and J called but not all clones. Of the missing ones, under half trace to an unresolved V gene in checked studies; the others have no known cause. The sample table holds about 92,000 clones, of which more than 85% were seen once. The ten most abundant clones make up over 1.5% of the sample. The chain joins TRBV2 to TRBJ2-1, with 8 bases aligning to TRBD2. The sequence was obtained from a female donor with multiple sclerosis, enrolled in a pregnancy study. Specimen: peripheral blood, collected in the first trimester of pregnancy. The nucleotides are TGTGCCAGCAGGGAGGGCTATAGCGGGGTCCGGCATGAGCAGTTCTTC. It translates to CASREGYSGVRHEQFF. Here the CDR3 is joined to the reference TRBV2 and TRBJ2-1 genes, and the full variable domain is: EPEVTQTPSHQVTQMGQEVILRCVPISNHLYFYWYRQILGQKVEFLVSFYNNEISEKSEIFDDQFSVERPDGSNFTLKIRSTKLEDSAMYFCASREGYSGVRHEQFFGPGTRLTVL.